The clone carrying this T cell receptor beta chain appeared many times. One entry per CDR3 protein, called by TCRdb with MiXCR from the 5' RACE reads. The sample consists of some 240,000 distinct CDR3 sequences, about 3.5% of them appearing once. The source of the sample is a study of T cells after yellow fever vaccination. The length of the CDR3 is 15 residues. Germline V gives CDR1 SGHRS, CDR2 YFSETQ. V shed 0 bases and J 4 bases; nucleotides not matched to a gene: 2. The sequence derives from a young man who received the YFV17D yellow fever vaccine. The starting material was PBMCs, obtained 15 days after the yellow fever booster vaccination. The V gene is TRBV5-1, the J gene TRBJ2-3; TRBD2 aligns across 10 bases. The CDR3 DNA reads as TGCGCCAGCAGCTTGGCTAGCGGGGGTGCAGATACGCAGTATTTT. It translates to CASSLASGGADTQYF.